What follows are 11 T cell receptor beta chains derived from one specimen sequenced in a study of beta chain features in type 1 diabetes. The investigators reverse transcribed all of the isolated RNA, so they sequenced expressed TCRB transcripts. This table comes from immunoSEQ multiplex PCR, and its TCRdb copy is limited to in-frame clones, with some not included. The sample has about 620,000 clones; about 16% are singletons. Sequenced input: naive CD4+ T cells from blood. The source of these receptors is a young man in good health.

The chain is built from TRBV28 and TRBJ2-3; no firm D call. Germline assignment: CDR1 MDHEN and CDR2 SYDVKM. The length of the CDR3 is 9 residues. Trimming took 10 bases from V and 2 from J, leaving 1 base between them. CDR3 nucleotide sequence: TGTGCCACCACAGATACGCAGTATTTT. The encoded protein is CATTDTQYF.

This clone was picked up a small number of times. V usage is TRBV18 and J usage is TRBJ1-3, with TRBD1 identical over 7 bases. After removal of 5 bases from V and 0 bases from J, the junction contained 13 bases not matched to a gene. This CDR3 is built from 18 residues. The germline CDR1 and CDR2 sequences are KGHSH and LQKENI. Written as DNA, the CDR3 is TGTGCCAGCTCATCGTTGACAGGGACCAGACCCTCTGGAAACACCATATATTTT. Amino acid sequence: CASSSLTGTRPSGNTIYF.

The chain joins TRBV5-4 to TRBJ2-6; 7 positions agree with TRBD1. CDR1 is SGHNT and CDR2 is YYREEE in the germline V gene (reference sequence). There are 19 residues in the CDR3. With 4 bases clipped from V and 0 bases from J, the junction kept 13 bases outside the gene matches. CDR3 protein: CASSRYTGDLYSGANVLTF. CDR3 DNA: TGTGCCAGCAGCCGCTATACAGGGGACCTTTACTCTGGGGCCAACGTCCTGACTTTC.

This clone was observed a few times. The chain links TRBV7-3 to TRBJ2-1, with D possibly being TRBD2 (5 bases). The CDR3 consists of 15 residues. Looked up from germline, CDR1 is SGHTA and CDR2 is FQGTGA. Trimming left V 3 bases short and J 0 bases short, with 9 bases between. CDR3 loop: CASSLERSSYNEQFF. The CDR3 DNA reads as TGTGCCAGCAGCTTGGAGCGGAGCTCCTACAATGAGCAGTTCTTC.

The V call is TRBV5-4, the J call TRBJ2-1, with 8 bases identical to TRBD2. Germline-derived CDR1 and CDR2 are SGHNT and YYREEE (reference sequence). V lost 2 bases, J lost 4 bases, and 5 bases stayed unmatched. This CDR3 spans 15 amino acids. The CDR3 region has the DNA TGTGCCAGCAGCTTACGAGCGGGGGAGTACAATGAGCAGTTCTTC. Residues: CASSLRAGEYNEQFF.

This clone has just a few counts. The CDR3 here is CASSSKSGTENTEAFF. The CDR3 DNA is TGTGCCAGCAGTTCGAAGTCCGGGACAGAGAACACTGAAGCTTTCTTT. V usage is TRBV2 and J usage is TRBJ1-1; TRBD1 matches 7 bases. V gave up 5 bases and J gave up 1 base; unmatched junction bases: 10. The CDR3 extends over 16 amino acids. Germline CDR1 and CDR2: SNHLY and FYNNEI.

The V gene is TRBV7-9, the J gene TRBJ1-3; 9 nucleotides line up with TRBD1. V gave up 2 bases and J gave up 8 bases; unmatched junction bases: 7. This CDR3 spans 15 amino acids. The germline V gene has CDR1 SEHNR and CDR2 FQNEAQ (reference sequence). CDR3 residues: CASSLNSGQGDTIYF. CDR3 in DNA: TGTGCCAGCAGCTTAAATTCGGGACAGGGAGACACCATATATTTT.

This clone appeared a few times. The J gene is TRBJ1-2, the V gene TRBV19; D remains ambiguous. Germline assignment: CDR1 LNHDA and CDR2 SQIVND (reference sequence). The CDR3 covers 15 residues. V lost 4 bases, J lost 0 bases, and 12 bases lay in between. The CDR3 DNA reads TGTGCCAGTAGTACCATCGGATCAGCTAACTATGGCTACACCTTC. Translating it yields CASSTIGSANYGYTF. The full variable domain, in which reference TRBV19 and TRBJ1-2 provide the parts outside the CDR3, is DGGITQSPKYLFRKEGQNVTLSCEQNLNHDAMYWYRQDPGQGLRLIYYSQIVNDFQKGDIAEGYSVSREKKESFPLTVTSAQKNPTAFYLCASSTIGSANYGYTFGSGTRLTVV.

The J gene is TRBJ1-4, the V gene TRBV7-9, with 8 bases matching TRBD1. The germline V gene encodes CDR1 SEHNR and CDR2 FQNEAQ (reference sequence). The V segment lost 2 bases and the J segment 7 bases; nucleotides outside the gene matches: 6. The CDR3 extends over 15 amino acids. The CDR3 DNA reads TGTGCCAGCAGCTTACAGGGGGCGAAGGCTGAAAAACTGTTTTTT. Translation: CASSLQGAKAEKLFF. The full variable domain, rest sourced from reference TRBV7-9 and TRBJ1-4, is DTGVSQNPRHKITKRGQNVTFRCDPISEHNRLYWYRQTLGQGPEFLTYFQNEAQLEKSRLLSDRFSAERPKGSFSTLEIQRTEQGDSAMYLCASSLQGAKAEKLFFGSGTQLSVL.

This clone was detected only a few times. The chain uses TRBV5-4 and TRBJ1-1; D gene ambiguous. Trimming left V 2 bases short and J 3 bases short, with 11 bases between. Germline V gives CDR1 SGHNT, CDR2 YYREEE (reference sequence). The CDR3 consists of 14 residues. Here the CDR3 DNA reads TGTGCCAGCAGCTTTTTGGGGAAGGACACTGAAGCTTTCTTT. Protein sequence: CASSFLGKDTEAFF.

J is TRBJ1-2 and V is TRBV18; D unclear. V was cut by 6 bases and J by 1 base, with 9 bases left in between. The CDR3 consists of 13 residues. Germline CDR1 KGHSH, CDR2 LQKENI. The CDR3 spells CASSGGNNYGYTF. The DNA of the CDR3 is TGTGCCAGCTCCGGAGGGAATAACTATGGCTACACCTTC.